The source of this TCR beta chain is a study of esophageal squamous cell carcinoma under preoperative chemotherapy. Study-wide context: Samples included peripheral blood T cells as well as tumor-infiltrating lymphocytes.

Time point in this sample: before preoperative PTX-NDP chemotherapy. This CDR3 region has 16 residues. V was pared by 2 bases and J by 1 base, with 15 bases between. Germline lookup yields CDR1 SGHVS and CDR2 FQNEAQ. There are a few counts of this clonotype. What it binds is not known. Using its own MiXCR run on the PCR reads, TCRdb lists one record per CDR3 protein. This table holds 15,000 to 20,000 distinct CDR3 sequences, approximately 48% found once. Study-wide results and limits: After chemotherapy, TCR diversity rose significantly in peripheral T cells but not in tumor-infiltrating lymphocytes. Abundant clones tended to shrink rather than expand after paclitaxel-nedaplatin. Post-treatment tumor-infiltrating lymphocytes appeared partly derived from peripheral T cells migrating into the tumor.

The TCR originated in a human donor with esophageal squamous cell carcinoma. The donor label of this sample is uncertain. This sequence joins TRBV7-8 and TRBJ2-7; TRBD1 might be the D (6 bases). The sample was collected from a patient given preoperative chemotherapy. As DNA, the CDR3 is TGTGCCAGCAGCTTAAACGCAGGGGCATTTTCCTACGAGCAGTACTTC. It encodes CASSLNAGAFSYEQYF.